The sequence of this T cell receptor beta chain was determined in a study of technical replicates of blood from a handful of donors. Data came from immunoSEQ multiplex PCR; TCRdb stores just in-frame clones and leaves some out. This table holds some 93,000 clones, roughly 96% found once. With V trimmed by 2 bases and J by 4 bases, 5 bases remained unmatched. Germline lookup yields CDR1 MNHEY and CDR2 SVGAGI. This CDR3 spans 16 amino acids. The J gene is TRBJ1-5, the V gene TRBV6-5, with 10 bases aligning to TRBD1. The sample comprised T cells isolated from PBMCs. The receptor comes from a human donor in good health. CDR3 residues: CASSYPGQGKNQPQHF. Written as DNA, the CDR3 is TGTGCCAGCAGTTACCCGGGACAGGGGAAGAATCAGCCCCAGCATTTT.